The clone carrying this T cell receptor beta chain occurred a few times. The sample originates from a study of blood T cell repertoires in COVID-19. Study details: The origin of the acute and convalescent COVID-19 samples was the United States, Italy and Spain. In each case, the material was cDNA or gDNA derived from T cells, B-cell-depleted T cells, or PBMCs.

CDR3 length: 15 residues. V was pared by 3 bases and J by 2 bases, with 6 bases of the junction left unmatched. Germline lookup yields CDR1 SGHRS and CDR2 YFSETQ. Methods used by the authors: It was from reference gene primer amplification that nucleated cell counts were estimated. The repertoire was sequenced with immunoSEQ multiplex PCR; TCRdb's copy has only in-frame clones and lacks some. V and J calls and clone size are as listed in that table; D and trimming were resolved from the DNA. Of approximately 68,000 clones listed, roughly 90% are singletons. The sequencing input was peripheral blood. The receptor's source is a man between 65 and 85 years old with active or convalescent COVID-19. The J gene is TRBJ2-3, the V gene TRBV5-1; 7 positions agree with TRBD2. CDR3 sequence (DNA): TGCGCCAGCAGCTCTCACCGGGGGGACACAGATACGCAGTATTTT. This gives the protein CASSSHRGDTDTQYF. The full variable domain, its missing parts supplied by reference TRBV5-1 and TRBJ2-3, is KAGVTQTPRYLIKTRGQQVTLSCSPISGHRSVSWYQQTPGQGLQFLFEYFSETQRNKGNFPGRFSGRQFSNSRSEMNVSTLELGDSALYLCASSSHRGDTDTQYFGPGTRLTVL.